The rows below give T cell receptor beta chains drawn from one sample of a study of T cells after yellow fever vaccination. MiXCR, applied by TCRdb to the 5' RACE reads, yields one record per CDR3 protein. The sample consists of just under 600,000 distinct CDR3 sequences, about 13% of them appearing once. Source: PBMCs, taken on the day of the yellow fever booster vaccination. The receptors originated from a man younger than 45 who received the YFV17D yellow fever vaccine. Both conserved end residues are part of each CDR3. Only part of the rows carry a size: once, few, many, or a class if the clone is expanded.

V: TRBV7-8
size: .
J: TRBJ2-5
CDR3: CASSPLGRYQETQYF

V: TRBV25-1
size: .
J: TRBJ2-7
CDR3: CASTRGYEQYF

V: TRBV29-1
size: few
J: TRBJ2-4
CDR3: CSVESGLAKNIQYF

V: TRBV7-2
size: .
J: TRBJ2-2
CDR3: CASSQRLAGGPGELFF

V: TRBV6-2/TRBV6-3
size: few
J: TRBJ2-7
CDR3: CASSSVPSERSPEQYF

V: TRBV7-2
size: few
J: TRBJ2-7
CDR3: CASSFTRGGYEQYF

V: TRBV4-3
size: .
J: TRBJ2-2
CDR3: CASSQEIARVGELFF

V: TRBV24-1
size: .
J: TRBJ2-2
CDR3: CATSEPTGAIGELFF

V: TRBV12-3/TRBV12-4
size: .
J: TRBJ1-2
CDR3: CASSPGQGQNYGYTF

V: TRBV5-4
size: .
J: TRBJ2-3
CDR3: CATSNQGPITDTQYF

V: TRBV20-1
size: .
J: TRBJ1-6
CDR3: CSAPDRINSPLHF

V: TRBV20-1
size: many
J: TRBJ2-4
CDR3: CSAPHMDIQYF

V: TRBV9
size: .
J: TRBJ2-7
CDR3: CASSENSGSEQYF

V: TRBV4-3
size: many
J: TRBJ2-1
CDR3: CASSQEGQGFQFF

V: TRBV20-1
size: few
J: TRBJ2-3
CDR3: CSAPLPASADTQYF

V: TRBV7-8
size: few
J: TRBJ2-7
CDR3: CASSPLAGEYEQYF

V: TRBV2
size: .
J: TRBJ2-5
CDR3: CASRKALGLGTETQYF

V: TRBV6-2/TRBV6-3
size: many
J: TRBJ2-7
CDR3: CASRLSAVVYEQYF

V: TRBV4-2
size: .
J: TRBJ2-3
CDR3: CASSRSTSVNTDTQYF

V: TRBV20-1
size: .
J: TRBJ2-4
CDR3: CSARAVTGYPNIQYF

V: TRBV18
size: .
J: TRBJ1-3
CDR3: CASSPQMASGNTIYF

V: TRBV6-1
size: .
J: TRBJ2-7
CDR3: CASTGLGIIGSYEQYF

V: TRBV11-2
size: few
J: TRBJ1-1
CDR3: CASSSKVTGGGNTANTEAFF

V: TRBV10-3
size: .
J: TRBJ2-1
CDR3: CAISPTSGDGVKNEQFF

V: TRBV5-4
size: .
J: TRBJ2-5
CDR3: CASGFRDREETQYF

V: TRBV20-1
size: .
J: TRBJ2-2
CDR3: CSAARAGTNTGELFF

V: TRBV7-9
size: few
J: TRBJ2-7
CDR3: CASDRGHYEQYF

V: TRBV6-1
size: .
J: TRBJ1-2
CDR3: CASTPGGFYGYTF

V: TRBV12-3/TRBV12-4
size: .
J: TRBJ1-1
CDR3: CASSSRGGTNTEAFF

V: TRBV6-1
size: .
J: TRBJ2-1
CDR3: CASRTPTGQGALNEQFF

V: TRBV19
size: .
J: TRBJ2-2
CDR3: CASGTGFNTGELFF

V: TRBV7-6
size: few
J: TRBJ1-6
CDR3: CASSLDADGGSPLHF

V: TRBV7-3
size: .
J: TRBJ2-5
CDR3: CASSQTGTLGETQYF

V: TRBV20-1
size: .
J: TRBJ2-3
CDR3: CSFGSREGRTDTQYF

V: TRBV5-1
size: few
J: TRBJ2-7
CDR3: CASSSTFGGWEEQYF

V: TRBV12-3/TRBV12-4
size: few
J: TRBJ2-7
CDR3: CASSFQGVLYEQYF

V: TRBV9
size: few
J: TRBJ2-1
CDR3: CASSVSGTSNEQFF

V: TRBV20-1
size: .
J: TRBJ2-5
CDR3: CSARDAGGETQYF

V: TRBV18
size: few
J: TRBJ1-5
CDR3: CASSRANQPQHF

V: TRBV28
size: .
J: TRBJ2-7
CDR3: CASSSFGTGLYEQYF

V: TRBV3-1
size: .
J: TRBJ2-2
CDR3: CASSQASGGPNTGELFF

V: TRBV29-1
size: .
J: TRBJ1-3
CDR3: CSVSTISGNTIYF

V: TRBV5-1
size: .
J: TRBJ2-1
CDR3: CASSLVLLAPYNEQFF

V: TRBV28
size: .
J: TRBJ2-2
CDR3: CASIPGGQFTGELFF